This TCR beta chain was captured by sequencing in a study of regulatory T cells in long-lasting Graves disease. This clonotype was seen at least ten times. Antigen: not known. TCR beta libraries were built with iRepertoire HTBI primers and Arm-PCR of CDR3 regions. TCRdb used MiXCR to reprocess the multiplex PCR reads, holding one entry per CDR3 protein. The table lists some 300,000 distinct CDR3 sequences, 20% to 25% of them singletons, with 45% to 70% in the top ten. Time point indicated: persistent/refractory GD, antithyroid drugs over 5 years with positive TRAb. From RNA extracted from PBMCs, the TCR library was made. Overall study results and limits: TRBV28, TRBJ1-2 and TRBJ2-5 were segments that persistent disease favored.

Germline-derived CDR1 and CDR2 are MDHEN and SYDVKM. The CDR3 spans 15 residues. V was shortened by 6 bases and J by 5 bases, with 19 bases between the two germline ends. The gene calls are TRBV28 and TRBJ2-5; D possibly corresponds to TRBD1 (5 bases). This specimen consisted of peripheral blood mononuclear cells (PBMCs), obtained when the disease was refractory, from a patient treated with antithyroid drugs. This TCR came from a female donor with Graves disease. CDR3 amino acids: CASRPQGQGLETQYF. CDR3 sequence (DNA): TGTGCCAGCAGGCCGCAGGGTCAAGGCCTGGAGACCCAGTACTTC.